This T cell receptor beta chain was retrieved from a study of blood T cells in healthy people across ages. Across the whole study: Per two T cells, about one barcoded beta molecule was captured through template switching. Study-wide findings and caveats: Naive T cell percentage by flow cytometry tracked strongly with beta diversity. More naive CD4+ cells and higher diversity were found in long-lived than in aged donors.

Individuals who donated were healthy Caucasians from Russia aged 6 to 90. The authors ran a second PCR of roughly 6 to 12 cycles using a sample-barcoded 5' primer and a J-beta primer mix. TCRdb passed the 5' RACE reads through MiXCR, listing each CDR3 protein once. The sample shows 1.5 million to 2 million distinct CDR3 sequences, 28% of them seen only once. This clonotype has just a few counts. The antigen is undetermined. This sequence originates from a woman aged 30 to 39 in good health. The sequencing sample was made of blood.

CDR3 region: CASSPGIGEGETQYF. CDR3 in DNA: TGTGCCAGCAGCCCCGGGATAGGGGAGGGGGAGACCCAGTACTTC. V usage is TRBV7-7 and J usage is TRBJ2-5; the match to TRBD2 covers 7 bases. This CDR3 is built from 15 residues. CDR1 and CDR2 from the germline V gene are SSHAT and FNYEAQ (reference sequence). J was trimmed by 5 bases and V by 5 bases; bases with no gene match: 11.